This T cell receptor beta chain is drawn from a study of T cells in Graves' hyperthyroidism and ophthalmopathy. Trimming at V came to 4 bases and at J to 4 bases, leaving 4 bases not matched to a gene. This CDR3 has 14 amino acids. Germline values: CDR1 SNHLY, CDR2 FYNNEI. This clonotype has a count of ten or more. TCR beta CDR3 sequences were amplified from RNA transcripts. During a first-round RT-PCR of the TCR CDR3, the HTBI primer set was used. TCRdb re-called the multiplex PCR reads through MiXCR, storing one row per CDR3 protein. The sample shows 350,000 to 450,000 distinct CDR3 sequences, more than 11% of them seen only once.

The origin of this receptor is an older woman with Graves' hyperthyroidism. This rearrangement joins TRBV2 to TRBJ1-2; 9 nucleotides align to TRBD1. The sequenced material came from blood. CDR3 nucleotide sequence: TGTGCCAGCAGTGCACAGGGGGCTGGCTATGGCTACACCTTC. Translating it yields CASSAQGAGYGYTF.